Below, 9 T cell receptor beta chains from the same sample are listed, as sequenced in a study of T cells in localized non-small cell lung cancer (dated by TCRdb to the early 2020s). Library preparation used the immunoSEQ multiplex PCR assay. The immuneACCESS repertoire file appears here via TCRdb, limited to in-frame rearrangements. These files lack a portion of the clones; in checked studies, under half of the deficit traces to unresolved V genes, and the cause of the others is not known. Here the sample has about 24,000 clones; approximately 86% occur a single time. The ten most abundant clones make up under 6.5% of the sample. Sample: peripheral blood, taken before any cancer treatment. These receptors originate from a male donor older than 55 with stage II squamous cell lung carcinoma.

The chain links TRBV18 to TRBJ1-2; no clear D. CDR3 size: 16 residues. Germline V lookup: CDR1 KGHSH, CDR2 LQKENI. Trimming removed 0 bases at V and 7 bases at J, with 18 bases between. DNA for the CDR3: TGTGCCAGCTCACCACCGAGCACGACTACCTCCCTTGGCTACACCTTC. Residues: CASSPPSTTTSLGYTF.

This clone was seen more than once but under ten times. V and J are TRBV15 and TRBJ2-7; 14 nucleotides align to TRBD2. J gave up 6 bases and V 0 bases, and 1 base lay outside the gene matches. This CDR3 contains 15 residues. Germline CDR1 reads LNHNV; CDR2 reads YYDKDF (reference sequence). CDR3: CATSRDGLAGGEQYF. Here the CDR3 DNA reads TGTGCCACCAGCAGAGATGGACTAGCGGGAGGCGAGCAGTACTTC.

This clone was seen a few times. The chain combines TRBV9 with TRBJ2-1; D is undetermined. The CDR3 length is 14 residues. Germline-derived CDR1 and CDR2 are SGDLS and YYNGEE. Trimming shortened V by 4 bases and J by 3 bases, and 11 bases separated the two germline ends. CDR3 loop: CASSPQPLYNEQFF. In DNA, the CDR3 is TGTGCCAGCAGCCCCCAGCCTCTCTACAATGAGCAGTTCTTC.

The chain has TRBV28 and TRBJ2-6; D perhaps matches TRBD1 (6 bases). The length of the CDR3 is 15 residues. Germline-derived CDR1 and CDR2 are MDHEN and SYDVKM. V gave up 5 bases and J gave up 2 bases, with 10 bases separating them. CDR3 residues: CASSPQGPGANVLTF. CDR3 nucleotides: TGTGCCAGCAGTCCACAGGGTCCTGGGGCCAACGTCCTGACTTTC.

This clone occurred a few times. This sequence joins TRBV9 and TRBJ2-1; D call uncertain. Looked up from germline, CDR1 is SGDLS and CDR2 is YYNGEE. Trimming pared 0 bases from V and 0 bases from J, leaving 7 bases between. The CDR3 length is 15 residues. This CDR3 is CASSVEGNSYNEQFF. DNA for the CDR3: TGTGCCAGCAGCGTAGAAGGGAACTCCTACAATGAGCAGTTCTTC.

The chain links TRBV27 to TRBJ1-1; possible D gene TRBD1, 5 bases. The germline CDR1 and CDR2 sequences are MNHEY and SMNVEV (reference sequence). The CDR3 spans 15 residues. Trimming cost V 6 bases and J 1 base, with 15 bases left between them. In DNA, the CDR3 is TGTGCCAGCAGCCCTAGGGGAGCGCGGAACACTGAAGCTTTCTTT. It specifies CASSPRGARNTEAFF.

This clone was seen a few times. An end of the junction does not agree with germline; a read error may underlie this. V and J are TRBV5-4 and TRBJ1-5; no firm D call. The CDR3 loop spans 12 amino acids. Germline-derived CDR1 and CDR2 are SGHNT and YYREEE (reference sequence). In nucleotides, the CDR3 is TGTGCCAGCAGCTTGGACGGCAAGGCAAGGAATTTT. Protein sequence: CASSLDGKARNF.

The V and J genes are TRBV6-1 and TRBJ2-3, with 11 bases fitting TRBD2. Germline CDR1 is MNHNS and CDR2 is SASEGT. This CDR3 contains 16 residues. V trimming: 0 bases; J trimming: 2 bases; junction bases outside the gene matches: 1. DNA for the CDR3: TGTGCCAGCAGTGAAGCTAGCGGGGGGGCCACAGATACGCAGTATTTT. As protein: CASSEASGGATDTQYF.

The chain carries TRBV6-6 and TRBJ1-5, with 9 positions matching TRBD1. The junction had 7 bases not matched to a gene; V was cut back by 6 bases and J by 4 bases. CDR3 length: 15 amino acids. Germline CDR1 is MNHNY and CDR2 is SVGAGI (reference sequence). The CDR3: CASSPGQGYNQPQHF. CDR3 sequence (DNA): TGTGCCAGCAGCCCGGGACAGGGCTATAATCAGCCCCAGCATTTT.